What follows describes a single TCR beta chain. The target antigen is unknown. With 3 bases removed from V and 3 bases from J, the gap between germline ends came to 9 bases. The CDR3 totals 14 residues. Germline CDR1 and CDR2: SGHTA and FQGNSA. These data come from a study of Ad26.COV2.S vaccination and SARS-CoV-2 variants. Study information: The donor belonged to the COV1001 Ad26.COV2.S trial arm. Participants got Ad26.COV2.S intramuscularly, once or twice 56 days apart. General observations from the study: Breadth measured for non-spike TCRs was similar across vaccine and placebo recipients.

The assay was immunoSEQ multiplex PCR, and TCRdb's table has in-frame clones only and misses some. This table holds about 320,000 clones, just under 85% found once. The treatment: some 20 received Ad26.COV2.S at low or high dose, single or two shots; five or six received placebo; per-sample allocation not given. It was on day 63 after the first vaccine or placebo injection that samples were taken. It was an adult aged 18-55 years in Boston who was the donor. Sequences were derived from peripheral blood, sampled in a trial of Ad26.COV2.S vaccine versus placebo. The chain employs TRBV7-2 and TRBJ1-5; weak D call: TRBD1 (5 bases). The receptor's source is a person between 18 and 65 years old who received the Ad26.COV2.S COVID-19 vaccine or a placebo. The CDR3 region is CASSLGRHNQPQHF. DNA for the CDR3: TGTGCCAGCAGCTTGGGACGGCACAATCAGCCCCAGCATTTT.